Shown below are 6 T cell receptor beta chains from a single sample sequenced in a study of CD8 T cells in Susac syndrome. It was with random hexamers that 0.5 to 1 ug RNA was reverse transcribed. TCRdb called the immunoSEQ multiplex PCR reads again in MiXCR, with one record for every CDR3 protein. The sample holds 150,000 to 200,000 distinct CDR3 sequences, just under 95% seen once. The sequenced sample consisted of CD4+ T cells from PBMCs. These receptor sequences come from a human donor in good health.

The chain recombines TRBV14 with TRBJ1-2; D unclear. Trimming took off 0 bases at V and 6 bases at J, with 5 bases between the two ends. Germline lookup yields CDR1 SGHDN and CDR2 FVKESK. This CDR3 has 12 residues. The CDR3 nucleotides read TGTGCCAGCAGCCAAGACGGTAATGGCTACACCTTC. Translation: CASSQDGNGYTF.

The chain is built from TRBV12-3 or TRBV12-4 and TRBJ2-7; D gene uncertain. The CDR3 has 14 residues. Trimming took 6 bases from V and 0 from J, leaving 12 bases between them. The CDR3 protein is CASSPGVGSYEQYF. The CDR3 DNA sequence: TGTGCCAGCAGCCCCGGCGTTGGCTCCTACGAGCAGTACTTC.

As DNA, the CDR3 is TGTGCCAGCAGCTCGGACAGGGAAGGGGCGGGCTATGGCTACACCTTC. This translates into CASSSDREGAGYGYTF. The chain joins TRBV7-9 to TRBJ1-2; 8 nucleotides align to TRBD1. CDR1 SEHNR and CDR2 FQNEAQ come from the germline V gene (reference sequence). With 4 bases clipped from V and 4 bases from J, the junction kept 11 bases outside the gene matches. The CDR3 covers 16 residues.

The chain couples TRBV27 to TRBJ1-6; TRBD1 is a possible D gene (6 bases). The CDR3 contains 13 residues. V was pared by 6 bases and J by 9 bases, with 12 bases between. Germline lookup yields CDR1 MNHEY and CDR2 SMNVEV (reference sequence). The CDR3 DNA is TGTGCCAGCAGATACAGGGAGGGTTCACCCCTCCACTTT. Its protein is CASRYREGSPLHF.

The chain links TRBV29-1 to TRBJ2-7; D gene ambiguous. The CDR3 sequence is 12 residues long. Germline V CDR1 and CDR2: SQVTM, ANQGSEA. V dropped 1 base and J dropped 6 bases, with 10 bases sitting between them. The DNA of the CDR3 is TGCAGCGTTGAAGGAGTTTCCCTCGAGCAGTACTTC. As protein: CSVEGVSLEQYF.

The chain couples TRBV3-1 to TRBJ1-2; 10 positions match TRBD1. V shed 1 base and J 6 bases; nucleotides not matched to a gene: 2. CDR1 and CDR2 (germline): LGHDT, YNNKEL (reference sequence). The CDR3 length is 14 residues. CDR3 sequence (DNA): TGTGCCAGCAGCCAAGTGACAGGGGGCCATGGCTACACCTTC. Protein: CASSQVTGGHGYTF.